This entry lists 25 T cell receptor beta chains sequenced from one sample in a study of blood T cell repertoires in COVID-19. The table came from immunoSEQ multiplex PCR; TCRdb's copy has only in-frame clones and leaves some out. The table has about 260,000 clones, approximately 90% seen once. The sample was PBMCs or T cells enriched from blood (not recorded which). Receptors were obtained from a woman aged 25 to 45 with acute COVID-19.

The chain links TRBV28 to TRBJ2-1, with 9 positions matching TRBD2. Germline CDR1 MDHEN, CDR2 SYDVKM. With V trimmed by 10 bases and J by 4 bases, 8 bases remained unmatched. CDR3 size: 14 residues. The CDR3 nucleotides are TGTGCCACATCGACTAGCGGAGATTACAATGAGCAGTTCTTC. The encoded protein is CATSTSGDYNEQFF. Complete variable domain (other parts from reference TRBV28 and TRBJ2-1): DVKVTQSSRYLVKRTGEKVFLECVQDMDHENMFWYRQDPGLGLRLIYFSYDVKMKEKGDIPEGYSVSREKKERFSLILESASTNQTSMYLCATSTSGDYNEQFFGPGTRLTVL.

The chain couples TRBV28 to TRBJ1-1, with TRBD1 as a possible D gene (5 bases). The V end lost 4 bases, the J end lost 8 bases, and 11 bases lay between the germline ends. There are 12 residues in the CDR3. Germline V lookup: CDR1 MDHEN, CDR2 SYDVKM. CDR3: CASSSSTGEAFF. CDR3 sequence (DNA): TGTGCCAGCAGTTCAAGCACAGGCGAAGCTTTCTTT.

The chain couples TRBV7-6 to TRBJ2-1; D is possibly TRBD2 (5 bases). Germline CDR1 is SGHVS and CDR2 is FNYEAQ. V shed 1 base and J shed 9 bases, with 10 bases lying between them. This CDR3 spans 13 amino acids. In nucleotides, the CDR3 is TGTGCCAGCAGCTTAGTAGGAGGAGGTGAGCAGTTCTTC. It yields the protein CASSLVGGGEQFF.

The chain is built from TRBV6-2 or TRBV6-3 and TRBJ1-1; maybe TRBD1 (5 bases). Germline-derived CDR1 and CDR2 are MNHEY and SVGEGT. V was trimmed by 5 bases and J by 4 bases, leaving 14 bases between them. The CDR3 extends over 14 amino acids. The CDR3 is CASSLVGVSTEAFF. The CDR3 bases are TGTGCCAGCAGTCTGGTAGGGGTGAGCACTGAAGCTTTCTTT.

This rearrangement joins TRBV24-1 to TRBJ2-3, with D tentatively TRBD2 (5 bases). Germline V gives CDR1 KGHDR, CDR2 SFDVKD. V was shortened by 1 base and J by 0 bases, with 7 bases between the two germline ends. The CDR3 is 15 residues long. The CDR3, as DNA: TGTGCCACCAGTGATTTACGGGATAGCACAGATACGCAGTATTTT. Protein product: CATSDLRDSTDTQYF.

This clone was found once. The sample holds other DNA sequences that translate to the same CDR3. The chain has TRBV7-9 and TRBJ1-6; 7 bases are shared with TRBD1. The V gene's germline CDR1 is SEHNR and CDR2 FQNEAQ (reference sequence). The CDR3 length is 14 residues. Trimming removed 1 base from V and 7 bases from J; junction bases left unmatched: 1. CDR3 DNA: TGTGCCAGCAGCTTAGTAGGGGGCAATTCACCCCTCCACTTT. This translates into CASSLVGGNSPLHF.

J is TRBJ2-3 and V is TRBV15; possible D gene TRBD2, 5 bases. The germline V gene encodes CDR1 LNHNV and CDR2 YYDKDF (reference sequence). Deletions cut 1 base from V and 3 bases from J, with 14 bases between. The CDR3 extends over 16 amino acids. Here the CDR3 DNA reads TGTGCCACCAGCAGAGTTGTGGCGGGCCGTACAGATACGCAGTATTTT. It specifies CATSRVVAGRTDTQYF.

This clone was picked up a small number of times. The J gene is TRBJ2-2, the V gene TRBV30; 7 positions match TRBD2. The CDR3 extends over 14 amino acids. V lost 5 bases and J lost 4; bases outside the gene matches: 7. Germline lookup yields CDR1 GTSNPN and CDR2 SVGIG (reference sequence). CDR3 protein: CAWAGTMFTGELFF. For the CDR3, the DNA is TGTGCCTGGGCCGGGACTATGTTCACCGGGGAGCTGTTTTTT.

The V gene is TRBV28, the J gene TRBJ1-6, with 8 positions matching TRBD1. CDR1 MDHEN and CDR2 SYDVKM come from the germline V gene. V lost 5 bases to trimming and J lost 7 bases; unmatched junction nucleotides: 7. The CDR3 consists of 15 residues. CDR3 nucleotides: TGTGCCAGCAGTGACGGACAGGGCTTGAATTCACCCCTCCACTTT. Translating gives CASSDGQGLNSPLHF.

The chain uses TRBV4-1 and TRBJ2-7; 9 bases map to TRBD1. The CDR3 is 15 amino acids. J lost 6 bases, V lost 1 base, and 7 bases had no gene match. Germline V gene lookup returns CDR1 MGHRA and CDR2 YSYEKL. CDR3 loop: CASSQGRGQGFEQYF. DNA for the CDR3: TGCGCCAGCAGCCAAGGGAGGGGACAGGGCTTCGAGCAGTACTTC.

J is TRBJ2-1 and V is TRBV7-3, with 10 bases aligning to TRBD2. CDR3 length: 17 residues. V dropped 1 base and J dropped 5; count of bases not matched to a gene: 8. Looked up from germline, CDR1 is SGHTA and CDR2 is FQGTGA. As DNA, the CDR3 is TGTGCCAGCAGCTTAAAGGCTAGCGGGAGTATCAACAATGAGCAGTTCTTC. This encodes CASSLKASGSINNEQFF.

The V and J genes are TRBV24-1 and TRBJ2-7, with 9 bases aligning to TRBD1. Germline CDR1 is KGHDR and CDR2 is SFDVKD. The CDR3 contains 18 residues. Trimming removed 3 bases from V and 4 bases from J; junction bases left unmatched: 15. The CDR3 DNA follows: TGTGCCACCAGTGATCCCAAAGGGACCGGGACAGGGATTTACGAGCAGTACTTC. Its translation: CATSDPKGTGTGIYEQYF.

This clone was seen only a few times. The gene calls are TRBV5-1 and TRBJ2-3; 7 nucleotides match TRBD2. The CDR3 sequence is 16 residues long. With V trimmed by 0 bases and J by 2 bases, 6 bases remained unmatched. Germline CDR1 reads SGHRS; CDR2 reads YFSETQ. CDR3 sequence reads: CASSLVSGPHTDTQYF. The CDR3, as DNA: TGCGCCAGCAGCTTGGTTAGCGGGCCCCACACAGATACGCAGTATTTT.

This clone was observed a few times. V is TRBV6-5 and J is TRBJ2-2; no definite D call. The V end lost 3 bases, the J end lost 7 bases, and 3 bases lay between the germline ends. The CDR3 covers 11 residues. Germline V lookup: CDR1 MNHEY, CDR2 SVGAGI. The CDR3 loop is CASSYLGELFF. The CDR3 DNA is TGTGCCAGCAGTTATCTCGGGGAGCTGTTTTTT.

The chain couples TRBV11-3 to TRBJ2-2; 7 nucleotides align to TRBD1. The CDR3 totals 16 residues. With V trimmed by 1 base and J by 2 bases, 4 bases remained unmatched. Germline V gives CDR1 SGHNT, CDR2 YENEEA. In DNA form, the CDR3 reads TGTGCCAGCAGCTTAGGAGGGACAGACAACACCGGGGAGCTGTTTTTT. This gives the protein CASSLGGTDNTGELFF. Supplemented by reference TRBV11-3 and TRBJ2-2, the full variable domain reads EAGVVQSPRYKIIEKKQPVAFWCNPISGHNTLYWYLQNLGQGPELLIRYENEEAVDDSQLPKDRFSAERLKGVDSTLKIQPAELGDSAVYLCASSLGGTDNTGELFFGEGSRLTVL.

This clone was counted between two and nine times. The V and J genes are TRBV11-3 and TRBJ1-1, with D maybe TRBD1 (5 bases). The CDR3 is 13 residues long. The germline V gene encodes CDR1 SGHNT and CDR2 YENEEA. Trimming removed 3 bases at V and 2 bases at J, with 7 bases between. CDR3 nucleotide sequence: TGTGCCAGCAGCTTGGGGGGTAACACTGAAGCTTTCTTT. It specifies CASSLGGNTEAFF. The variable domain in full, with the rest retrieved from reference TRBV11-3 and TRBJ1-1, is EAGVVQSPRYKIIEKKQPVAFWCNPISGHNTLYWYLQNLGQGPELLIRYENEEAVDDSQLPKDRFSAERLKGVDSTLKIQPAELGDSAVYLCASSLGGNTEAFFGQGTRLTVV.

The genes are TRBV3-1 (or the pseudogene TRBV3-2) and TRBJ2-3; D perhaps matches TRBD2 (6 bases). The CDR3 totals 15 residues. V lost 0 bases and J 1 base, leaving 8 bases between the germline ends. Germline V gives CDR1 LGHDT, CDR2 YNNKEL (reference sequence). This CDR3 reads CASSQDGGGTDTQYF. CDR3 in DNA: TGTGCCAGCAGCCAAGACGGGGGTGGCACAGATACGCAGTATTTT.

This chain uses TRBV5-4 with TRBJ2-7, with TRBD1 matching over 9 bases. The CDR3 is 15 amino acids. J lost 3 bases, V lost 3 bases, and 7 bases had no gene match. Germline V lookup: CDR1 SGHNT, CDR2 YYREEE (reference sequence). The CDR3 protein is CASSSGRDRVYEQYF. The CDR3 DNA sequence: TGTGCCAGCAGCTCGGGCAGGGACAGGGTCTACGAGCAGTACTTC.

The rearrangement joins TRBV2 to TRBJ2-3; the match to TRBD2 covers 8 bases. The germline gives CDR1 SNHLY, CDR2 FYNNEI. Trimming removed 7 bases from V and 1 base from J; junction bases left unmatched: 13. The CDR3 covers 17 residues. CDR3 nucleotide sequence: TGTGCCAGCACCAAACTCCCGGGACTAGAAGGCACAGATACGCAGTATTTT. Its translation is CASTKLPGLEGTDTQYF.

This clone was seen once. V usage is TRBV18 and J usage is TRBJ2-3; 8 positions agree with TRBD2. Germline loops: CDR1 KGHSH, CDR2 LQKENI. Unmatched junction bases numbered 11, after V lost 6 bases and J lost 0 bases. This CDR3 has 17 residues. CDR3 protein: CASSHPPGLESTDTQYF. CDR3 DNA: TGTGCCAGCTCGCATCCACCGGGACTAGAAAGCACAGATACGCAGTATTTT.

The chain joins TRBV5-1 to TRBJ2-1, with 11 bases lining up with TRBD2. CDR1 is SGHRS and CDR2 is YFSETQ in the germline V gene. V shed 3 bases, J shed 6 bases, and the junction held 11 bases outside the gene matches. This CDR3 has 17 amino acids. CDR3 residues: CASSSGALAGGPNEQFF. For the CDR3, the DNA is TGCGCCAGCAGCTCAGGGGCCTTAGCGGGAGGGCCCAATGAGCAGTTCTTC.

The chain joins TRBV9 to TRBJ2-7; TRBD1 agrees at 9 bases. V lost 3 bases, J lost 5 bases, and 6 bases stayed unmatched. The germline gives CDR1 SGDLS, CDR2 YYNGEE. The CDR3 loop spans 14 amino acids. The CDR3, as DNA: TGTGCCAGCAGCGGCAGGGACAGGGTGAACGAGCAGTACTTC. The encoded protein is CASSGRDRVNEQYF.

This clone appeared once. The CDR3 nucleotides are TGTGCCAGCAGTGCAACTCCGGGACAGGGGAGCGATGGCTACACCTTC. Its protein product is CASSATPGQGSDGYTF. The V and J genes are TRBV25-1 and TRBJ1-2; 10 positions match TRBD1. The J segment lost 6 bases and the V segment lost 4 bases, leaving 11 bases of the junction unmatched. Germline CDR1 and CDR2: MGHDK and SYGVNS. The CDR3 spans 16 residues.

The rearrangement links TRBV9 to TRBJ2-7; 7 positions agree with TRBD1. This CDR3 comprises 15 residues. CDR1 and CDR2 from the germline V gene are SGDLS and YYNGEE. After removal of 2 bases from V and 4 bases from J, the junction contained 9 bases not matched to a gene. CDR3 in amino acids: CASSVDSQGVYEQYF. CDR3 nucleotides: TGTGCCAGCAGCGTGGACTCCCAGGGGGTTTACGAGCAGTACTTC.

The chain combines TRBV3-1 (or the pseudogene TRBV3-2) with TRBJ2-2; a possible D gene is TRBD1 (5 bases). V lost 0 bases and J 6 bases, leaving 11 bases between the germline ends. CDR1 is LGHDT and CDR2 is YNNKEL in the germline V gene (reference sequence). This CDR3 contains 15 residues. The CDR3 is CASSQDGAFAGELFF. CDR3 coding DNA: TGTGCCAGCAGCCAAGATGGGGCATTCGCCGGGGAGCTGTTTTTT.